Below are 12 T cell receptor beta chains sequenced from a single sample in a study of control samples from healthy donors and cancer patients. Profiled with immunoSEQ multiplex PCR; TCRdb holds only in-frame clones, not every one. The table lists some 150,000 clones, 90% to 95% of them singletons. The sequenced sample consisted of blood. These receptors originate from a woman aged 25 to 45 in good health.

This clone has only one observation. The V gene is TRBV19, the J gene TRBJ2-7; D not certain. Trimming shortened V by 2 bases and J by 5 bases, and 4 bases separated the two germline ends. The length of the CDR3 is 11 residues. Germline assignment: CDR1 LNHDA and CDR2 SQIVND (reference sequence). This CDR3 is CASSITDEQYF. The CDR3 DNA is TGTGCCAGTAGTATAACTGACGAGCAGTACTTC.

The rearrangement joins TRBV6-2 or TRBV6-3 to TRBJ1-1, with TRBD1 matching 8 bases. The CDR3 spans 12 residues. In germline, CDR1 is MNHEY, CDR2 SVGEGT. J lost 12 bases, V lost 1 base, and 4 bases had no gene match. The CDR3 sequence is CASSYLGQEPFF. The CDR3 coding sequence is TGTGCCAGCAGTTACTTGGGACAGGAACCTTTCTTT.

The gene calls are TRBV4-1 and TRBJ2-3, with 7 bases aligning to TRBD1. The CDR3 consists of 15 residues. The germline CDR1 and CDR2 sequences are MGHRA and YSYEKL. With V trimmed by 4 bases and J by 3 bases, 7 bases remained unmatched. CDR3 in DNA: TGCGCCAGCAGCCGTACAGGGGAGTCAACAGATACGCAGTATTTT. This translates into CASSRTGESTDTQYF.

This chain joins TRBV7-8 and TRBJ2-2, with D possibly matching TRBD2 (5 bases). The CDR3 totals 15 residues. Germline values: CDR1 SGHVS, CDR2 FQNEAQ. Trimming pared 3 bases from V and 4 bases from J, leaving 12 bases between. CDR3 DNA sequence: TGTGCCAGCAGCTTCGGGATAGCTTTCACCGGGGAGCTGTTTTTT. Amino acid sequence: CASSFGIAFTGELFF.

As to this clone: Other DNA sequences in this specimen translate into the identical CDR3. The V gene is TRBV7-8, the J gene TRBJ1-3, with D maybe TRBD1 (5 bases). Germline-derived CDR1 and CDR2 are SGHVS and FQNEAQ. There are 15 residues in the CDR3. V was shortened by 1 base and J by 3 bases, with 10 bases between the two germline ends. The CDR3 nucleotides read TGTGCCAGCAGCTTAGGGGGGGTAGTTGGAAACACCATATATTTT. It codes for CASSLGGVVGNTIYF.

Only one count was recorded for this clone. This sequence joins TRBV5-6 and TRBJ2-2, with a possible D match to TRBD1 (6 bases). CDR1 and CDR2 (germline): SGHDT, YYEEEE. The CDR3 has 16 amino acids. Deletions cut 4 bases from V and 1 base from J, with 14 bases between. CDR3 residues: CASSIQGLMNTGELFF. The CDR3 DNA reads as TGTGCCAGCAGCATCCAGGGGCTAATGAACACCGGGGAGCTGTTTTTT.

This chain connects TRBV6-6 to TRBJ1-4, with 8 positions matching TRBD1. With 5 bases clipped from V and 2 bases from J, the junction kept 4 bases outside the gene matches. CDR1 MNHNY and CDR2 SVGAGI come from the germline V gene (reference sequence). The CDR3 length is 15 residues. CDR3 in DNA: TGTGCCAGCAGTCACCGGACAGGGACTAATGAAAAACTGTTTTTT. Its translation is CASSHRTGTNEKLFF.

This clone was seen more than once but under ten times. The V and J genes are TRBV19 and TRBJ2-7; 7 nucleotides agree with TRBD2. There are 16 residues in the CDR3. CDR1 LNHDA and CDR2 SQIVND come from the germline V gene (reference sequence). Trimming took 4 bases from V and 4 from J; bases not matched to a gene: 13. CDR3 sequence (DNA): TGTGCCAGTAGTAGCCCCACTAGCGCCTTTCCTTACGAGCAGTACTTC. This gives the protein CASSSPTSAFPYEQYF.

The chain recombines TRBV25-1 with TRBJ1-3; D is unclear. V lost 3 bases to trimming and J lost 0 bases, with 9 bases between them. CDR1 and CDR2 from the germline V gene are MGHDK and SYGVNS. The CDR3 covers 15 residues. The CDR3 nucleotides are TGTGCCAGCAGTGAGTCAGGAAACTCTGGAAACACCATATATTTT. Translation: CASSESGNSGNTIYF.

Comments on this clone: This sample includes further DNA sequences coding for the same CDR3. The rearrangement links TRBV18 to TRBJ1-4, with TRBD1 matching 8 bases. The CDR3 is 14 amino acids. The ends lost 2 bases at V and 5 bases at J; junction bases unmatched: 1. The germline V gene encodes CDR1 KGHSH and CDR2 LQKENI. CDR3 loop: CASSPTGGNEKLFF. Here the CDR3 DNA reads TGTGCCAGCTCACCAACAGGGGGGAATGAAAAACTGTTTTTT.

This chain uses TRBV24-1 with TRBJ2-3, with TRBD2 matching 8 bases. The germline V gene has CDR1 KGHDR and CDR2 SFDVKD. The CDR3 length is 15 residues. V was pared by 4 bases and J by 1 base, with 3 bases of the junction left unmatched. In DNA form, the CDR3 reads TGTGCCACCAGTGACCGGACTAGCCGCACAGATACGCAGTATTTT. It translates to CATSDRTSRTDTQYF.

The J gene is TRBJ2-2, the V gene TRBV13; tentatively, D is TRBD1 (5 bases). The CDR3 is 15 residues long. V lost 3 bases and J lost 0, with 8 bases in between. Germline lookup yields CDR1 PRHDT and CDR2 FYEKMQ (reference sequence). The CDR3 DNA reads TGTGCCAGCAGCTTGGGGCGCCCGAACACCGGGGAGCTGTTTTTT. Amino acids: CASSLGRPNTGELFF.